This entry describes one T cell receptor (beta chain). The target antigen is unknown. The data were taken from a study of response to subunit inactivated influenza vaccine. Study-level points and caveats: Each seasonal influenza vaccination, the authors suggested, recruits few new T cells.

From the RT-PCR reads, TCRdb called clonotypes with MiXCR, one entry per CDR3 protein. The sample carries under 550,000 distinct CDR3 sequences, under 9% recorded once. Germline CDR1 reads ENHRY; CDR2 reads SYGVKD. This CDR3 is 13 amino acids long. The V end was cut by 0 bases, the J end by 5 bases, with 7 bases between. This sequence originates from a man aged 45 to 75 who received an inactivated influenza vaccine. The sample was PBMCs from blood, taken less than 30 months after vaccination. The chain has TRBV10-3 and TRBJ1-1; D is possibly TRBD1 (5 bases). The CDR3 DNA follows: TGTGCCATCAGTGAGTCGAAGGGGACTGAAGCTTTCTTT. Translated: CAISESKGTEAFF.